This T cell receptor beta chain was observed in a study of blood T cells in healthy people across ages. Study-level results: Strong correlation was found linking TCR beta diversity to naive T cell percentage.

Then a second PCR, running about 6 to 12 cycles, was carried out with a sample-barcoded 5' primer and a J-beta primer mix. A minimum of 2.5 million CDR3-containing paired-end reads was obtained for each sample. From the 5' RACE reads, TCRdb called clonotypes with MiXCR, one entry per CDR3 protein. The sample records 1.5 million to 2 million distinct CDR3 sequences, 28% being singletons. This clonotype was detected a few times. Its antigen is still unknown. This CDR3 contains 17 residues. After removal of 6 bases from V and 4 bases from J, the junction contained 10 bases not matched to a gene. Germline assignment: CDR1 MDHEN and CDR2 SYDVKM.

Sequencing was carried out using blood. The source of this sequence is a woman in her twenties or thirties in good health. This rearrangement joins TRBV28 to TRBJ2-6; TRBD1 agrees at 9 bases. CDR3 nucleotides: TGTGCCAGCAGCTCCGGGACAGGGCTGTACGGGGCCAACGTCCTGACTTTC. Residues: CASSSGTGLYGANVLTF.